The rows below give T cell receptor beta chains drawn from one sample of a study of blood T cell repertoires in COVID-19. Profiling relied on immunoSEQ multiplex PCR, and the TCRdb table lists in-frame clones only, not all of them. The sample has about 97,000 clones, roughly four fifths seen once. Sequenced sample: peripheral blood. These receptors were taken from a middle-aged man with active or convalescent COVID-19. Both conserved end residues are part of each CDR3. The order of the fields is D gene, clone size, V gene, J gene, CDR3 protein, CDR3 DNA. D genes are given only for firm matches. Only part of the rows carry a size: once, few, many, or a class if the clone is expanded.

D: NA
size: once
V: TRBV25-1
J: TRBJ1-6
CDR3: CASSKPGDNSPLHF
DNA: TGTGCCAGCAGTAAACCGGGAGATAATTCACCCCTCCACTTT

D: TRBD2
size: few
V: TRBV5-1
J: TRBJ2-7
CDR3: CASMGVAGSYEQYF
DNA: TGCGCCAGCATGGGGGTAGCGGGTTCCTACGAGCAGTACTTC

D: TRBD1
size: NA
V: TRBV19
J: TRBJ2-7
CDR3: CASSMGQLFSYEQYF
DNA: TGTGCCAGTAGTATGGGACAGCTTTTCTCCTACGAGCAGTACTTC

D: NA
size: NA
V: TRBV9
J: TRBJ2-2
CDR3: CASSVGQAPNTGELFF
DNA: TGTGCCAGCAGCGTAGGACAGGCCCCGAACACCGGGGAGCTGTTTTTT

D: TRBD2
size: NA
V: TRBV7-2
J: TRBJ2-7
CDR3: CASSLVFGTIPYEQYF
DNA: TGTGCCAGCAGCTTAGTTTTTGGGACTATTCCCTACGAGCAGTACTTC

D: TRBD2
size: NA
V: TRBV5-1
J: TRBJ2-2
CDR3: CASSRTSGRNTGELFF
DNA: TGCGCCAGCAGCAGGACTAGCGGACGAAACACCGGGGAGCTGTTTTTT

D: NA
size: NA
V: TRBV3-1/TRBV3-2
J: TRBJ1-5
CDR3: CASSQGHNQPQHF
DNA: TGTGCCAGCAGCCAAGGACACAATCAGCCCCAGCATTTT

D: NA
size: NA
V: TRBV11-2
J: TRBJ1-4
CDR3: CASSLRDTSYLTGKLFF
DNA: TGTGCCAGCAGCCTACGGGACACCTCATATCTCACTGGAAAACTGTTTTTT

D: NA
size: NA
V: TRBV7-2
J: TRBJ1-1
CDR3: CASSLVVGLIEAFF
DNA: TGTGCCAGCAGCTTAGTAGTGGGACTGATTGAAGCTTTCTTT

D: NA
size: once
V: TRBV15
J: TRBJ2-1
CDR3: CATSREIGAYNEQFF
DNA: TGTGCCACCAGCAGAGAGATAGGGGCGTACAATGAGCAGTTCTTC

D: TRBD1
size: few
V: TRBV11-1
J: TRBJ2-3
CDR3: CASSLRQGDTDTQYF
DNA: TGTGCCAGCAGCCTGCGACAGGGGGACACAGATACGCAGTATTTT

D: NA
size: NA
V: TRBV27
J: TRBJ1-2
CDR3: CASKRAGQSGYTF
DNA: TGTGCCAGCAAAAGGGCCGGACAGTCTGGCTACACCTTC

D: NA
size: NA
V: TRBV27
J: TRBJ1-2
CDR3: CASSSPYRVGGYTF
DNA: TGTGCCAGCAGTTCCCCTTACAGGGTTGGTGGCTACACCTTC

D: NA
size: NA
V: TRBV7-2
J: TRBJ1-3
CDR3: CASSLSPAGSGNTIYF
DNA: TGTGCCAGCAGCTTATCCCCGGCGGGCTCTGGAAACACCATATATTTT

D: TRBD2
size: NA
V: TRBV30
J: TRBJ2-2
CDR3: CAWRRGGTTGELFF
DNA: TGTGCCTGGAGACGGGGGGGCACCACCGGGGAGCTGTTTTTT

D: TRBD1
size: NA
V: TRBV2
J: TRBJ2-1
CDR3: CASTTGFTYNEQFF
DNA: TGTGCCAGCACGACAGGGTTTACCTACAATGAGCAGTTCTTC

D: TRBD2
size: NA
V: TRBV7-3
J: TRBJ2-5
CDR3: CASSLIAGRQETQYF
DNA: TGTGCCAGCAGCTTAATAGCGGGCCGGCAAGAGACCCAGTACTTC

D: NA
size: NA
V: TRBV12-3/TRBV12-4
J: TRBJ1-6
CDR3: CASSLSNSPLHF
DNA: TGTGCCAGCAGCTTGTCCAATTCACCCCTCCACTTT